This TCR beta chain is drawn from a study of T cell repertoires in cytomegalovirus infection (dated by TCRdb to between 2019 and 2020). In terms of the full investigation: The peptide stimulations were aimed at well-studied HLA-B-restricted epitopes as well as recently identified HLA-C-restricted CMV epitopes, whose presentation resists viral immunomodulation. Donor HLA type was relevant to the analysis, because carriage of CMV infection together with the matching HLA type was indicated by public TCR beta signatures.

There are 15 amino acids in the CDR3, from cysteine to phenylalanine inclusive. The sequence is cut down to CDR3 DNA, 45 bases in frame from base 1. The germline V gene (reference sequence) sets CDR1 to MNHEY and CDR2 to SMNVEV. The germline V and J ends show losses of 6 bases and 5 bases respectively, and no gene match explains 11 bases of the junction. The treatment or condition label, as the study defines it: in vitro stimulation with specific CMV peptide epitopes to enrich CMV-specific T cells. The run used an Illumina HiSeq 1500. The public sequencing data were trimmed at Q25 with fastp and processed into clonotypes with MiXCR by TCRdb, which kept only in-frame beta chains. Every distinct CDR3 protein forms one entry, paired with its most common genes and DNA. The sample table shows approximately 730,000 distinct CDR3 sequences, and around a third are seen once. Over 15% of the sample belongs to the ten largest clones.

What the authors observed across the whole study: Cumulative frequency of public TCR beta family members discriminated carriers of CMV infection plus the relevant HLA type in this cohort and an independent roughly 350-donor cohort. In the ex vivo response, HLA-C-restricted CMV-specific TCR beta clonotypes were dominant, and in two of eight donors the single most frequent clonotype came from this HLA-C-restricted group.

Points on this clonotype: There is no known antigen for this receptor. Base qualities are not at hand, and no much larger clone is one base apart.

The sequenced sample was cultured PBMCs, obtained from culture after CMV antigen stimulation. The sequence came from a human donor in good health (CMV status not recorded). Some clones in this sample may be carry-over from other donors' samples. In this chain, TRBV27 is recombined with TRBJ2-5; 8 junctional bases match TRBD1. This receptor carries the CDR3 CASRLRTGSGETQYF. Read as DNA, the sequence is TGTGCCAGCAGACTCAGGACAGGGTCGGGGGAGACCCAGTACTTC.